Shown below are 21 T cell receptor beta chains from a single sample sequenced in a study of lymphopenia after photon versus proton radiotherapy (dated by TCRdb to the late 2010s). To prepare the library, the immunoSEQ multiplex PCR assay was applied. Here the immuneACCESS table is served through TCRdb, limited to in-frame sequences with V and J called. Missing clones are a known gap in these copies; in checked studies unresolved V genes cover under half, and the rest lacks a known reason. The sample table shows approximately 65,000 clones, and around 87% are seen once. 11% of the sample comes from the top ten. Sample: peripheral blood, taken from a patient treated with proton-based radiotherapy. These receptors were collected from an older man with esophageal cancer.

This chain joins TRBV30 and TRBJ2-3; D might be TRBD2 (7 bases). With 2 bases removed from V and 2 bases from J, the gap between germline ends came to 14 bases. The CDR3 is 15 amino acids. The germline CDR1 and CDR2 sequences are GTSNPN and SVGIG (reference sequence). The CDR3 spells CAWSQLAGATDTQYF. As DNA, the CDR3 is TGTGCCTGGAGTCAATTGGCGGGGGCCACAGATACGCAGTATTTT. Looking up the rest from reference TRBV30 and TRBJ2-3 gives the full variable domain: SQTIHQWPATLVQPVGSPLSLECTVEGTSNPNLYWYRQAAGRGLQLLFYSVGIGQISSEVPQNLSASRPQDRQFILSSKKLLLSDSGFYLCAWSQLAGATDTQYFGPGTRLTVL.

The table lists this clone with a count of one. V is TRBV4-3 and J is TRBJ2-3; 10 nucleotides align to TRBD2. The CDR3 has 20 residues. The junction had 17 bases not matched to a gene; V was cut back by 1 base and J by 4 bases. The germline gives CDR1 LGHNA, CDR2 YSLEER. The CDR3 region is CASSQAPRGILAGVADTQYF. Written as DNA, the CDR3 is TGCGCCAGCAGCCAAGCGCCTCGGGGTATCCTAGCGGGAGTGGCAGATACGCAGTATTTT.

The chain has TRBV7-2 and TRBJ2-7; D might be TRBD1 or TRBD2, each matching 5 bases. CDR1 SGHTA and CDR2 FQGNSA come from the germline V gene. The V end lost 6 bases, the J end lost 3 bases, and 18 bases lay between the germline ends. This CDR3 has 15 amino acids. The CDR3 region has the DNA TGTGCCAGCAGTGTCACCCCGGGACCCAGCTACGAGCAGTACTTC. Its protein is CASSVTPGPSYEQYF.

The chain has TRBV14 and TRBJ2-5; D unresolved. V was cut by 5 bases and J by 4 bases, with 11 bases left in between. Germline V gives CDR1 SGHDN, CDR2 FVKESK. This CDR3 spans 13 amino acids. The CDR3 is CASSINWGETQYF. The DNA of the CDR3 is TGTGCCAGCAGCATTAACTGGGGAGAGACCCAGTACTTC.

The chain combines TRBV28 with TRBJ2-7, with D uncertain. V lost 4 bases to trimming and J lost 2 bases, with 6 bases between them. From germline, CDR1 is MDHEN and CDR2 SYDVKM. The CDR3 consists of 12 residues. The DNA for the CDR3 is TGTGCCAGCAGTTATGGCACCTACGAGCAGTACTTC. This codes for CASSYGTYEQYF.

The CDR3 loop is CASSSGSNQPQHF. CDR3 DNA sequence: TGCGCCAGCAGCTCTGGTAGCAATCAGCCCCAGCATTTT. The chain uses TRBV5-1 and TRBJ1-5; unclear D gene. The germline V gene has CDR1 SGHRS and CDR2 YFSETQ. CDR3 length: 13 residues. Trimming pared 3 bases from V and 0 bases from J, leaving 4 bases between.

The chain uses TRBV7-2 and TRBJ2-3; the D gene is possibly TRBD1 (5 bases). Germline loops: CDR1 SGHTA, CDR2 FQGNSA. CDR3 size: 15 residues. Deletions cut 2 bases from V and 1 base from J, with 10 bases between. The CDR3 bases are TGTGCCAGCAGCTTACTGGGGCCGGGCACAGATACGCAGTATTTT. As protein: CASSLLGPGTDTQYF. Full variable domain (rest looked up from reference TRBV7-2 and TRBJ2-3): GAGVSQSPSNKVTEKGKDVELRCDPISGHTALYWYRQSLGQGLEFLIYFQGNSAPDKSGLPSDRFSAERTGGSVSTLTIQRTQQEDSAVYLCASSLLGPGTDTQYFGPGTRLTVL.

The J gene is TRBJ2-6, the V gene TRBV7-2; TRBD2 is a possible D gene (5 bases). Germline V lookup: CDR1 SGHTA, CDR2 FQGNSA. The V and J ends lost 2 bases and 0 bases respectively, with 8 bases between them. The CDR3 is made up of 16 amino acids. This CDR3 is CASSLMGSSGANVLTF. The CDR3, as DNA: TGTGCCAGCAGCTTAATGGGGAGCTCTGGGGCCAACGTCCTGACTTTC.

The CDR3 coding sequence is TGTGCCAGCAAACCACAAGGTGGAACCTACGAGCAGTACTTC. This codes for CASKPQGGTYEQYF. V is TRBV2 and J is TRBJ2-7; D gene unclear. This CDR3 has 14 amino acids. Trimming removed 7 bases at V and 2 bases at J, with 15 bases between. CDR1 is SNHLY, CDR2 FYNNEI, per germline. The entire variable domain, with the rest obtained from reference TRBV2 and TRBJ2-7, is as follows: EPEVTQTPSHQVTQMGQEVILRCVPISNHLYFYWYRQILGQKVEFLVSFYNNEISEKSEIFDDQFSVERPDGSNFTLKIRSTKLEDSAMYFCASKPQGGTYEQYFGPGTRLTVT.

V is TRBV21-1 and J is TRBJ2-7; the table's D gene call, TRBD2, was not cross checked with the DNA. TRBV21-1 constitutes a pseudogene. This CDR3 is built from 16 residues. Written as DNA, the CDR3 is TGTGCCAGCCTCTCAGTCCCGGGAGGGCCAGGTTACGAGCAGTACTTC. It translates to CASLSVPGGPGYEQYF.

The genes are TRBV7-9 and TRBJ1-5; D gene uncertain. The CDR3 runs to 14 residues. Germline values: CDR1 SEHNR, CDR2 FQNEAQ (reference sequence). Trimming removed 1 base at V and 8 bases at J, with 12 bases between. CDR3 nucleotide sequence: TGTGCCAGCAGCTTAGGGGGTTATTTGGAGCCCCAGCATTTT. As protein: CASSLGGYLEPQHF. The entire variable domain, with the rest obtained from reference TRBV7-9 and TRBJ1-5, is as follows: DTGVSQNPRHKITKRGQNVTFRCDPISEHNRLYWYRQTLGQGPEFLTYFQNEAQLEKSRLLSDRFSAERPKGSFSTLEIQRTEQGDSAMYLCASSLGGYLEPQHFGDGTRLSIL.

In nucleotides, the CDR3 is TGTGCCTGGACCCGGGGGGCAACTAATGAAAAACTGTTTTTT. Translated, it gives CAWTRGATNEKLFF. J is TRBJ1-4 and V is TRBV30; perhaps TRBD1 as D (5 bases). Trimming took 4 bases from V and 0 from J, leaving 9 bases between them. Germline CDR1 reads GTSNPN; CDR2 reads SVGIG (reference sequence). The CDR3 runs 14 residues.

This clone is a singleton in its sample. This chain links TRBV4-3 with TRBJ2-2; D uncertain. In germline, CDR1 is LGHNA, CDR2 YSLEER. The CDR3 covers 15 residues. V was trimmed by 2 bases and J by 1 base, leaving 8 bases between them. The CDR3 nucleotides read TGCGCCAGCAGCCAACAAGCGAGGAACACCGGGGAGCTGTTTTTT. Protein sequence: CASSQQARNTGELFF.

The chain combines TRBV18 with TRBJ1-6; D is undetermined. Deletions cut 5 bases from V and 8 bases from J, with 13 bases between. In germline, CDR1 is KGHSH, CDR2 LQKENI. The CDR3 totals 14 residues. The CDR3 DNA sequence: TGTGCCAGCTCAGCCGCAGTCGGGGATTCACCCCTCCACTTT. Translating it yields CASSAAVGDSPLHF.

The CDR3 region is CASSRGHRLTTNEKLFF. In DNA form, the CDR3 reads TGTGCCAGCAGCCGGGGACATAGACTTACAACTAATGAAAAACTGTTTTTT. The chain carries TRBV5-5 and TRBJ1-4, with a possible D match to TRBD1 (6 bases). V lost 4 bases, J lost 0 bases, and 16 bases lay in between. The CDR3 loop spans 17 amino acids. From germline, CDR1 is SGHKS and CDR2 YYEKEE (reference sequence).

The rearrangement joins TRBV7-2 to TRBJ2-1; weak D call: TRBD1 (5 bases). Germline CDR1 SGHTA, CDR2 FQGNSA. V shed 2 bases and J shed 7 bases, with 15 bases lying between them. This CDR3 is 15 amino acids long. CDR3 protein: CASSLQGALRNEQFF. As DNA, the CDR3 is TGTGCCAGCAGCTTACAAGGGGCGTTGAGGAATGAGCAGTTCTTC.

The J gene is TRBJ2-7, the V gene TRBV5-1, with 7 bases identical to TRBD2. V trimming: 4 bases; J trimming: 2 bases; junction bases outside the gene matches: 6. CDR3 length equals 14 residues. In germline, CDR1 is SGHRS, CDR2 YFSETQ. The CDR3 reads CASSREVSPYEQYF. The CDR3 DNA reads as TGCGCCAGCAGCCGGGAGGTCAGCCCCTACGAGCAGTACTTC.

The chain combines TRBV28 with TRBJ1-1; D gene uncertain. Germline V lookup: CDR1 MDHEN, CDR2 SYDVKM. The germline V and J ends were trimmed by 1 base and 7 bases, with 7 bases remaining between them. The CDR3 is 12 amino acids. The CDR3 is CASSLYQREAFF. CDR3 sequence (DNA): TGTGCCAGCAGTTTATATCAGCGTGAAGCTTTCTTT.

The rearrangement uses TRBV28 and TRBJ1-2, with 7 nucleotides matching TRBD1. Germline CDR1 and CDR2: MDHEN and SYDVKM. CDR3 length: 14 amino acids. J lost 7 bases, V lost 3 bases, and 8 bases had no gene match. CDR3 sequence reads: CASSFVDREIGYTF. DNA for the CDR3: TGTGCCAGCAGTTTTGTTGACAGGGAAATTGGCTACACCTTC.

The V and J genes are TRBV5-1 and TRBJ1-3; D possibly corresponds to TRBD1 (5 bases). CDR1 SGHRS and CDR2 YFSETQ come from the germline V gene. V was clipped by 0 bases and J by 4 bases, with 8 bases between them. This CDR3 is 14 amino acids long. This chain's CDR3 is CASSLAGYGNTIYF. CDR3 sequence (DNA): TGCGCCAGCAGCTTGGCAGGGTACGGAAACACCATATATTTT.

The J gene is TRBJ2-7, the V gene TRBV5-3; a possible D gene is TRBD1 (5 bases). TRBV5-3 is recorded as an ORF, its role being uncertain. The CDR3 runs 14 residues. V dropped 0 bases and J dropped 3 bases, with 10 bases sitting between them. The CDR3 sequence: CARSLGVTGYEQYF. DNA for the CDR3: TGTGCCAGAAGCTTGGGCGTAACAGGCTACGAGCAGTACTTC.